The T cell receptor beta chain under discussion was sequenced for a study of shared clonotypes between healthy human individuals. All donors were healthy HIV-negative adults lacking recent acute infections or vaccinations. The authors ran the assay at deep level. The repertoire was sequenced with immunoSEQ multiplex PCR; TCRdb's copy has only in-frame clones and lacks some. Here the sample spans about 480,000 clones, around 79% being singletons. CDR1 and CDR2 from the germline V gene are GTSNPN and SVGIG (reference sequence). CDR3 length: 12 amino acids. Trimming pared 1 base from V and 15 bases from J, leaving 13 bases between.

The chain has TRBV30 and TRBJ1-6; D not resolved. Sequenced: PBMCs. This TCR was recovered from a woman in her forties in good health. Some clones in this sample may be carry-over from other donors' samples. The CDR3 protein is CAWSGDHGYLHF. CDR3 coding DNA: TGTGCCTGGAGTGGGGATCACGGGTACCTCCACTTT.